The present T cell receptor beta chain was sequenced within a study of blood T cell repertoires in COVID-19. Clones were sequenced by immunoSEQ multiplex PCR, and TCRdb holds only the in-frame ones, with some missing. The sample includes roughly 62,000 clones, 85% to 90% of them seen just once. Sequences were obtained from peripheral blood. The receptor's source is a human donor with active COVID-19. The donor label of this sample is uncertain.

CDR3 amino acids: CASSQDRYRAANEKLFF. The CDR3 DNA sequence: TGTGCCAGCAGCCAAGACAGGTACAGGGCAGCTAATGAAAAACTGTTTTTT. The V gene is TRBV3-1 (or the pseudogene TRBV3-2), the J gene TRBJ1-4; tentative D call: TRBD1 (6 bases). The CDR3 extends over 17 amino acids. Germline V gene data show CDR1 as LGHDT and CDR2 as YNNKEL (reference sequence). V lost 0 bases, J lost 3 bases, and 14 bases lay in between.